Below are 15 T cell receptor beta chains sequenced from a single sample in a study of beta chain features in type 1 diabetes. Reverse transcription of all isolated RNA meant that expressed TCRB transcripts were sequenced. Clones were sequenced by immunoSEQ multiplex PCR, and TCRdb holds only the in-frame ones, with some missing. This table has 130,000 to 150,000 clones, less than 8.5% appearing once. The sequenced sample consisted of central memory CD4+ T cells from blood. The receptors derive from a woman aged 30 to 39 in good health.

The chain recombines TRBV9 with TRBJ1-4; D is perhaps TRBD1 (6 bases). Trimming cost V 0 bases and J 2 bases, with 14 bases left between them. CDR3 length equals 17 residues. Germline lookup yields CDR1 SGDLS and CDR2 YYNGEE. The chain's CDR3 is CASSVGPRGSTNEKLFF. The CDR3, as DNA: TGTGCCAGCAGCGTAGGTCCCAGGGGAAGTACTAATGAAAAACTGTTTTTT.

This clone was detected ten times or more. V and J are TRBV18 and TRBJ2-1; 10 positions match TRBD1. The CDR3 totals 15 residues. Germline V gene data show CDR1 as KGHSH and CDR2 as LQKENI. J lost 9 bases, V lost 4 bases, and 9 bases had no gene match. Here the CDR3 reads CASSRYGQGEAEQFF. CDR3 sequence (DNA): TGTGCCAGCTCACGATACGGACAGGGGGAGGCTGAGCAGTTCTTC.

This clone has a handful of counts. The chain recombines TRBV5-5 with TRBJ2-3; a weak D match, TRBD1 (6 bases). This CDR3 spans 14 amino acids. Germline values: CDR1 SGHKS, CDR2 YYEKEE (reference sequence). Trimming stripped 2 bases from V and 4 bases from J, with 11 bases between. The CDR3 coding sequence is TGTGCCAGCAGCTTAAGCAGGGGCTCAGATACGCAGTATTTT. This sequence encodes CASSLSRGSDTQYF.

This chain links TRBV25-1 with TRBJ1-3; D gene uncertain. CDR1 and CDR2 (germline): MGHDK, SYGVNS. With 3 bases removed from V and 1 base from J, the gap between germline ends came to 7 bases. The CDR3 has 14 amino acids. The CDR3 sequence: CASSEAGSGNTIYF. The CDR3 nucleotides are TGTGCCAGCAGTGAGGCGGGTTCTGGAAACACCATATATTTT.

This clone came up many times. The chain recombines TRBV29-1 with TRBJ2-1; possible D gene TRBD2, 6 bases. Deletions cut 8 bases from V and 10 bases from J, with 30 bases between. The germline gives CDR1 SQVTM, CDR2 ANQGSEA. The CDR3 runs 16 residues. The CDR3 coding sequence is TGCAGCTGGGCGGGACCTTCAGTATCATTAGGTCACGAGCAGTTCTTC. It yields the protein CSWAGPSVSLGHEQFF.

In its sample, this clone was seen a few times. J is TRBJ2-5 and V is TRBV29-1; 7 nucleotides agree with TRBD2. The end of the DNA fits TRBJ2-7 better, so the J call may be wrong. Germline V gene lookup returns CDR1 SQVTM and CDR2 ANQGSEA. The CDR3 has 12 amino acids. In DNA form, the CDR3 reads TGCAGCGTTCGTGGGAGGGGCAACGAGCAGTACTTC. Translated, it gives CSVRGRGNEQYF.

The table lists this clone with many counts. V gene TRBV4-3 combines with J gene TRBJ2-5; 9 positions match TRBD1. The V segment lost 4 bases and the J segment 4 bases; nucleotides outside the gene matches: 4. The length of the CDR3 is 14 residues. The germline V gene encodes CDR1 LGHNA and CDR2 YSLEER. Here the CDR3 reads CASSPGQGPETQYF. Here the CDR3 DNA reads TGCGCCAGCAGCCCCGGACAGGGGCCAGAGACCCAGTACTTC.

In its sample, this clone was seen a few times. This may be a read error, as it is one base from a much larger clone. This sequence joins TRBV2 and TRBJ1-5; TRBD1 aligns across 9 bases. Germline CDR1 reads SNHLY; CDR2 reads FYNNEI. The length of the CDR3 is 15 residues. Trimming took 4 bases from V and 2 from J; bases not matched to a gene: 3. CDR3 protein: CASSVQGAGNQPQHF. The CDR3 DNA is TGTGCCAGCAGTGTACAGGGGGCGGGCAATCAGCCCCAGCATTTT.

This chain uses TRBV7-2 with TRBJ2-1; 13 nucleotides align to TRBD2. Germline-derived CDR1 and CDR2 are SGHTA and FQGNSA. The V gene end was trimmed by 3 bases and the J gene end by 6 bases; junction bases not matched to a gene: 5. CDR3 length: 16 residues. CDR3 nucleotides: TGTGCCAGCAGCTTGGGGACTAGCGGGAATATCAATGAGCAGTTCTTC. Its translation is CASSLGTSGNINEQFF.

This clone has a handful of counts. This sequence joins TRBV5-1 and TRBJ2-1, with D possibly being TRBD1 (6 bases). The CDR3 is 17 amino acids. Trimming took off 5 bases at V and 2 bases at J, with 20 bases between the two ends. Germline values: CDR1 SGHRS, CDR2 YFSETQ. The CDR3 region has the DNA TGCGCCAGCAGTATGGGCCTGACAGGACATGCCTACAATGAGCAGTTCTTC. Protein product: CASSMGLTGHAYNEQFF.

This clone was counted between two and nine times. This chain joins TRBV19 and TRBJ1-5, with 7 bases lining up with TRBD1. Germline V gives CDR1 LNHDA, CDR2 SQIVND (reference sequence). CDR3 length: 16 residues. Losses at the gene ends were 3 bases for V and 3 bases for J; bases not matched to a gene: 8. The CDR3 DNA reads TGTGCCAGTAGTATTTATTGGGACAGTTCCAATCAGCCCCAGCATTTT. Translating it yields CASSIYWDSSNQPQHF. The full variable domain, completed using reference TRBV19 and TRBJ1-5, is DGGITQSPKYLFRKEGQNVTLSCEQNLNHDAMYWYRQDPGQGLRLIYYSQIVNDFQKGDIAEGYSVSREKKESFPLTVTSAQKNPTAFYLCASSIYWDSSNQPQHFGDGTRLSIL.

There are a few counts of this clone. The V gene is TRBV28, the J gene TRBJ1-1, with D possibly TRBD1 on 5 matching bases. With 7 bases removed from V and 6 bases from J, the gap between germline ends came to 15 bases. The CDR3 extends over 13 amino acids. The germline V gene encodes CDR1 MDHEN and CDR2 SYDVKM. The CDR3 sequence: CASNRQMVSEAFF. In DNA, the CDR3 is TGTGCCAGCAACCGACAGATGGTCTCTGAAGCTTTCTTT.

In this sample, this clone turned up a few times. The chain combines TRBV6-6 with TRBJ2-7; 8 bases line up with TRBD2. This CDR3 is 14 amino acids long. Looked up from germline, CDR1 is MNHNY and CDR2 is SVGAGI (reference sequence). The V and J ends lost 4 bases and 3 bases, in that order; junction bases with no gene match: 5. CDR3 bases: TGTGCCAGCAGTTCTGACGGGACTAGCTACGAGCAGTACTTC. Translating gives CASSSDGTSYEQYF.

The rearrangement links TRBV7-2 to TRBJ2-1, with 11 bases lining up with TRBD1. The V segment lost 3 bases and the J segment 4 bases; nucleotides outside the gene matches: 2. CDR3 length equals 15 residues. The germline V gene encodes CDR1 SGHTA and CDR2 FQGNSA. This chain's CDR3 is CASSLGQGVYNEQFF. Here the CDR3 DNA reads TGTGCCAGCAGCTTGGGACAGGGGGTGTACAATGAGCAGTTCTTC.

This clone was found a few times. This chain uses TRBV28 with TRBJ2-1; the D is unclear. The CDR3 has 11 residues. V was trimmed by 8 bases and J by 4 bases, leaving 6 bases between them. Germline values: CDR1 MDHEN, CDR2 SYDVKM. The CDR3 nucleotides are TGTGCCAGCGCGCTTTACAATGAGCAGTTCTTC. Protein: CASALYNEQFF.